Listed here is a single T cell receptor (beta chain). This sample was included in a study of blood T cells in healthy people across ages. Alongside a J-beta primer mix, a sample-barcoded 5' primer served in a second PCR lasting 7 to 11 cycles. Each CDR3 protein gets one entry after TCRdb re-called the 5' RACE reads with MiXCR. The sample has 600,000 to 850,000 distinct CDR3 sequences; more than 20% are singletons. The CDR3 length is 15 residues. Unmatched junction bases numbered 6, after V lost 5 bases and J lost 2 bases. Per the germline V gene, CDR1 is MDHEN and CDR2 is SYDVKM. These sequences were also reported in another study, on T cells of mothers and their children.

Sequencing was carried out using blood. V gene TRBV28 combines with J gene TRBJ2-7, with TRBD2 identical over 10 bases. This sequence was found in a boy aged 5-17 years in good health. CDR3 in amino acids: CASSPSSGRAYEQYF. CDR3 sequence (DNA): TGTGCCAGCAGTCCTTCGAGCGGGAGGGCCTACGAGCAGTACTTC.